The source of this TCR beta chain is a study of T-cell reconstitution after alpha-beta-depleted transplantation in children. The CDR3 length is 13 residues. V lost 5 bases to trimming and J lost 4 bases; unmatched junction nucleotides: 3. The germline V gene encodes CDR1 SGHRS and CDR2 YFSETQ. Unique molecular identifiers were built into the TCRbeta library. TCRdb called the PCR reads again in MiXCR, with one record for every CDR3 protein. Here the sample spans over 550,000 distinct CDR3 sequences, roughly a tenth being singletons. The table lists this clonotype with a few counts. Sequencing was performed on PBMCs from the stem cell graft donor, taken from the stem cell graft. J is TRBJ2-5 and V is TRBV5-1; 9 bases fit TRBD1. The sequence was obtained from a human donor who donated a stem cell graft to a child with acute myeloid leukemia. The CDR3 region has the DNA TGCGCCAGCAGACTGGGACAGGGAGAGACCCAGTACTTC. Protein sequence: CASRLGQGETQYF. Combining the CDR3 with reference TRBV5-1 and TRBJ2-5 gives the whole variable domain KAGVTQTPRYLIKTRGQQVTLSCSPISGHRSVSWYQQTPGQGLQFLFEYFSETQRNKGNFPGRFSGRQFSNSRSEMNVSTLELGDSALYLCASRLGQGETQYFGPGTRLLVL.